The T cell receptor beta chain described here comes from a study of early stage breast cancer tumors. About this clone itself: Its antigen is unidentified.

The J segment lost 2 bases and the V segment lost 2 bases, leaving 9 bases of the junction unmatched. CDR1 is LNHNV, CDR2 YYDKDF, per germline (reference sequence). The CDR3 is made up of 18 amino acids. Study results and caveats: Comparing each tissue with blood distinguished tumor from normal in most of the 16 patients.

The data were produced by immunoSEQ multiplex PCR, yet TCRdb's version contains in-frame clones alone and is incomplete. The data contain about 46,000 clones, more than 70% of them singletons. The TCR comes from a person in their forties with breast cancer. The sample comprised blood. The chain uses TRBV15 and TRBJ2-3; TRBD2 aligns across 11 bases. The CDR3 DNA sequence: TGTGCCACCAGCAGACTTAGCGGGAGGGCCGCCGTCACAGATACGCAGTATTTT. It codes for CATSRLSGRAAVTDTQYF.